This T cell receptor (beta chain) derives from a study of T cell repertoires in cytomegalovirus infection. Turning to the study itself: Public TCR beta signature analysis indicated the presence of both CMV infection and matching HLA type.

Notes on this clonotype: Its antigen is still unknown.

One entry per CDR3 protein results from TCRdb running MiXCR on the reads. The sample consists of roughly 500,000 distinct CDR3 sequences, roughly 34% of them appearing once. The germline V and J ends were trimmed by 1 base and 4 bases, with 10 bases remaining between them. Germline values: CDR1 SEHNR, CDR2 FQNEAQ (reference sequence). This CDR3 comprises 14 residues. This clonotype originated in a human donor in good health (CMV status not recorded). Some clones in this sample may be carry-over from other donors' samples. The V and J genes are TRBV7-9 and TRBJ1-2, with D hard to call. Material: cultured PBMCs, obtained from culture after CMV antigen stimulation. The CDR3 region is CASSLERGGYGYTF. The CDR3 DNA reads TGTGCCAGCAGCTTAGAAAGAGGAGGCTATGGCTACACCTTC.